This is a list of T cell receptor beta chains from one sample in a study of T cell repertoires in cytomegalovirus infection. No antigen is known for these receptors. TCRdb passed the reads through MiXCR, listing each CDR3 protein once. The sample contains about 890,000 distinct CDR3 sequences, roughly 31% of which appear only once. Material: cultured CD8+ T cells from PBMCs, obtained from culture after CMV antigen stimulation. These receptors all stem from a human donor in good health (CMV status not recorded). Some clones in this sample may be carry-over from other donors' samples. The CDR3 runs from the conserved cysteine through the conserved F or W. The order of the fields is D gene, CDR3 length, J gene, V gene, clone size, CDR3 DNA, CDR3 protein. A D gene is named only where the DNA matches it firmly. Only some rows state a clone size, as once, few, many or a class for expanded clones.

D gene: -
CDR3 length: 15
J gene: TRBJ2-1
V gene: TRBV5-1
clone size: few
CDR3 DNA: TGCGCCAGCAGCCCGGACGCGGGGAGCTACAATGAGCAGTTCTTC
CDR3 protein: CASSPDAGSYNEQFF

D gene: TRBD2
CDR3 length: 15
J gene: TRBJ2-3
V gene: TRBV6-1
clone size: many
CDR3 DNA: TGTGCCAGCAGTGAAACGGCGGGGGGGCCAGATACGCAGTATTTT
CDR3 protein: CASSETAGGPDTQYF

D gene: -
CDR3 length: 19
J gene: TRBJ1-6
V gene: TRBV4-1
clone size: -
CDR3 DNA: TGCGCCAGCAGCCCATCCAAAACAGGGAATACGGGCTATAATTCACCCCTCCACTTT
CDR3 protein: CASSPSKTGNTGYNSPLHF

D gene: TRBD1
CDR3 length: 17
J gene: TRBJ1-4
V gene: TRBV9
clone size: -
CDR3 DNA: TGTGCCAGCAGCGGATCCCCAGACAGGGGGGAAGCAGAAAAACTGTTTTTT
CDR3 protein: CASSGSPDRGEAEKLFF

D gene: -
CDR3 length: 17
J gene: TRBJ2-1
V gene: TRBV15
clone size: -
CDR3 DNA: TGTGCCACCAGCAGAGATCGGACTACAGCGAAGCACAATGAGCAGTTCTTC
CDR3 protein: CATSRDRTTAKHNEQFF

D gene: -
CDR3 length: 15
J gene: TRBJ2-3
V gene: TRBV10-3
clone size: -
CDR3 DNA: TGTGCCATCAGTGAGTCCCGGGACGGGGGAAATACGCAGTATTTT
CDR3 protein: CAISESRDGGNTQYF

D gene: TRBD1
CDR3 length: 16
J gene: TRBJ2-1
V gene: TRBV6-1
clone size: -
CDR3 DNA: TGTGCCAGCAGTCAAAACGGACAGGGCCGATACAATGAGCAGTTCTTC
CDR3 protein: CASSQNGQGRYNEQFF

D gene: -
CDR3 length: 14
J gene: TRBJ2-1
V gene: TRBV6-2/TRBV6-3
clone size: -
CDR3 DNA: TGTGCCAACACAACCGGGGGAACCTACAATGAGCAGTTCTTC
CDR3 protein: CANTTGGTYNEQFF

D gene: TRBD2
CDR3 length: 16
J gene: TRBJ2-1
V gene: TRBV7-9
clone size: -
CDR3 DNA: TGTGCCAGCAGCCCTACTAGCGGGGGGGCCGACAATGAGCAGTTCTTC
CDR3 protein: CASSPTSGGADNEQFF

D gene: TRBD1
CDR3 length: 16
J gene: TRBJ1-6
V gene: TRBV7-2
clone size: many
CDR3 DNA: TGTGCCAGCAGCTTAGGGCCGGGCAGGGGGAATTCACCCCTCCACTTT
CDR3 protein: CASSLGPGRGNSPLHF

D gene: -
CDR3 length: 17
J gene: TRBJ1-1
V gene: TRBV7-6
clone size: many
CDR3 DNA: TGTGCCAGCAGCTTAAGTAGGGGATTGGGGATGAACACTGAAGCTTTCTTT
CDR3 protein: CASSLSRGLGMNTEAFF

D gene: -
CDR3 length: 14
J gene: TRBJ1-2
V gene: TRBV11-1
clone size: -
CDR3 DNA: TGTGCCTGCAGCGGGATGGACGGGATTTATGGCTACACCTTC
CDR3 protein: CACSGMDGIYGYTF

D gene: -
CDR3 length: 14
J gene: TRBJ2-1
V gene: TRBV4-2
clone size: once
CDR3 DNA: TGTGCCAGCAGGGGTACTTACGGGGGTGGCGAGCAGTTCTTC
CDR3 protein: CASRGTYGGGEQFF

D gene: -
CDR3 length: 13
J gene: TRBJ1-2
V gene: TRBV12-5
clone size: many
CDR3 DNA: TGTGCTAGTGGTTTGGCCCCCGGAGGGGGCTACACCTTC
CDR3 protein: CASGLAPGGGYTF

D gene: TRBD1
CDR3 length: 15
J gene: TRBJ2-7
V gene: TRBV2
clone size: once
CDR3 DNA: TGTGCCAGCAGACCAAACAGGGGACGTTCCTACGAGCAGTACTTC
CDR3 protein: CASRPNRGRSYEQYF

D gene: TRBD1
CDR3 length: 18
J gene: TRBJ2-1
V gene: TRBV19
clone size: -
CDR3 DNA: TGTGCCAGTAGTATTTGGTCAGGGGGCATTTTATCCTACAATGAGCAGTTCTTC
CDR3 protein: CASSIWSGGILSYNEQFF

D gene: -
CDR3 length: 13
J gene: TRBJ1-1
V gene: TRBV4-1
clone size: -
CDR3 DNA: TGCGCCAGCGGCCTCGACGGGAACACTGAAGCTTTCTTT
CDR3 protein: CASGLDGNTEAFF

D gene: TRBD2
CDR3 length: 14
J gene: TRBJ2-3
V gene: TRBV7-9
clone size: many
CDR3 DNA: TGTGCCAGCAGCTTAGGTCGGGGGGCAGATACGCAGTATTTT
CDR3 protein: CASSLGRGADTQYF

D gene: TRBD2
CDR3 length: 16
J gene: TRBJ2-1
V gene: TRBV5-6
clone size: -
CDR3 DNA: TGTGCCAGCAGCTCCACTAGCGGGGGGGCTAGGGATGAGCAGTTCTTC
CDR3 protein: CASSSTSGGARDEQFF

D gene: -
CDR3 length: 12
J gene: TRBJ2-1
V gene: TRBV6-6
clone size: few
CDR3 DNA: TGTGCCAGCAGTGAGGTAAACAATGAGCAGTTCTTC
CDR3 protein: CASSEVNNEQFF